This TCR beta chain was sequenced in a study of T-cell memory formation after mild COVID-19. TCRdb redid the calling of the 5' RACE reads with MiXCR, one entry per CDR3 protein. Of about 270,000 distinct CDR3 sequences in the sample, roughly 15% were seen once. This clonotype was picked up many times. The TCR was taken from a man younger than 35 who had mild COVID-19 (a few samples of this study predate the infection). Cell type and time point are not known. Sequenced input: PBMCs or a T cell subset sorted from them (not recorded which).

CDR3: CASSQGQGGYNEQFF. The CDR3 DNA reads as TGCGCCAGCAGCCAAGGGCAGGGCGGCTACAATGAGCAGTTCTTC. The chain joins TRBV4-1 to TRBJ2-1; weak D call: TRBD1 (5 bases). Trimming left V 1 base short and J 3 bases short, with 10 bases between. Per germline, CDR1 MGHRA and CDR2 YSYEKL. This CDR3 region has 15 residues.